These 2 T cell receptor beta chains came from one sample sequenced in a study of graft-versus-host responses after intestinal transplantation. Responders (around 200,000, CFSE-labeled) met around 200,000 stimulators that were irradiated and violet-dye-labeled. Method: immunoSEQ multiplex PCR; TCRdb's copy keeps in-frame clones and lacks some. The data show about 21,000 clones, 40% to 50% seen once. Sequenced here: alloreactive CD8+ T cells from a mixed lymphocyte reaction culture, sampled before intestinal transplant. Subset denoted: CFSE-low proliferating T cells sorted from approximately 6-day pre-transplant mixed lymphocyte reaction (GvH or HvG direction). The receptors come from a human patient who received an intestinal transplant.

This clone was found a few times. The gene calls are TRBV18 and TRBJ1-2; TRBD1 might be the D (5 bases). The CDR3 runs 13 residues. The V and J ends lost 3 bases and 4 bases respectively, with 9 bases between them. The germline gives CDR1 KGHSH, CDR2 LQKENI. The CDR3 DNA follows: TGTGCCAGCTCACCGGGGGGGATCTATGGCTACACCTTC. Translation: CASSPGGIYGYTF.

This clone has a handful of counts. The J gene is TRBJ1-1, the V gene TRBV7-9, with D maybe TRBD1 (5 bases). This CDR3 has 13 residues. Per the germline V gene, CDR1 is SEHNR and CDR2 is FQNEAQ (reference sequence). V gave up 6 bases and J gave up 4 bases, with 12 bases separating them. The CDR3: CASSWGDGTEAFF. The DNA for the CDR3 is TGTGCCAGCAGTTGGGGGGACGGCACTGAAGCTTTCTTT.